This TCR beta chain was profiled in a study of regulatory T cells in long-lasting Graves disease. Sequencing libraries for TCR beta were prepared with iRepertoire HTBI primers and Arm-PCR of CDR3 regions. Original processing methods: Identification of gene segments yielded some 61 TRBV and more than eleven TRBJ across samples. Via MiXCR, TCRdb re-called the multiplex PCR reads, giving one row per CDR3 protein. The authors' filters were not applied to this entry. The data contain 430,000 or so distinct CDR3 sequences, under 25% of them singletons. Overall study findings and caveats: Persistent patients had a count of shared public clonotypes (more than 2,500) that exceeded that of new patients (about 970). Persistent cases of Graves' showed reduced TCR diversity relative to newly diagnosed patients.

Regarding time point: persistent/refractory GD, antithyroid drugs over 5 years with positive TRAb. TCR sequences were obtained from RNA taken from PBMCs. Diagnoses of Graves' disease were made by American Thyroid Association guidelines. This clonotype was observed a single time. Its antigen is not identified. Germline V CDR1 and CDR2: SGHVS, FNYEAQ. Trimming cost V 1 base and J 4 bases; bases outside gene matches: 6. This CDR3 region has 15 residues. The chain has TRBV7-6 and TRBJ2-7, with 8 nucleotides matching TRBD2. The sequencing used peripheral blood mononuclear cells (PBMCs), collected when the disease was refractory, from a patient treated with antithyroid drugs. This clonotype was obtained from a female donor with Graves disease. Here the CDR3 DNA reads TGTGCCAGCAGCTTAGATGGCGGGAGGATATACGAGCAGTACTTC. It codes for CASSLDGGRIYEQYF.